These 32 T cell receptor beta chains came from one sample sequenced in a study of blood T cell repertoires in COVID-19. TCRdb keeps only in-frame clones here, not all; method: immunoSEQ multiplex PCR. The repertoire holds 75,000 to 90,000 clones, about 78% seen once, with just over 35% in the top ten. Sequencing was carried out using peripheral blood. Source of these receptors: a man aged 60-69 years with COVID-19, enrolled during active disease.

This rearrangement joins TRBV19 to TRBJ2-3; weak D call: TRBD2 (6 bases). The CDR3 runs 13 residues. Trimming removed 6 bases at V and 3 bases at J, with 10 bases between. CDR1 is LNHDA, CDR2 SQIVND, per germline (reference sequence). CDR3 in amino acids: CASSDRGTDTQYF. The CDR3 DNA sequence: TGTGCCAGTAGCGATCGGGGGACAGATACGCAGTATTTT.

The rearrangement joins TRBV5-6 to TRBJ2-5; 9 nucleotides align to TRBD1. The germline V gene encodes CDR1 SGHDT and CDR2 YYEEEE. After removal of 0 bases from V and 5 bases from J, the junction contained 8 bases not matched to a gene. CDR3 length: 16 residues. The chain's CDR3 is CASSLGPTGGSETQYF. The CDR3 DNA is TGTGCCAGCAGCTTGGGACCTACAGGGGGCTCGGAGACCCAGTACTTC.

This clone was counted a few times. CDR3 in DNA: TGTGCCAGCAGCCAAAGCACGCTAGCGAACATTCAGTACTTC. Protein: CASSQSTLANIQYF. The chain has TRBV3-1 (or the pseudogene TRBV3-2) and TRBJ2-4; the D gene is possibly TRBD2 (6 bases). V lost 2 bases to trimming and J lost 7 bases, with 12 bases between them. The V gene's germline CDR1 is LGHDT and CDR2 YNNKEL (reference sequence). The CDR3 is made up of 14 amino acids.

This clone was seen a handful of times. The gene calls are TRBV23-1 and TRBJ1-5; weak D call: TRBD1 (6 bases). TRBV23-1 has ORF status, its function being uncertain. V was shortened by 3 bases and J by 0 bases, with 9 bases between the two germline ends. The CDR3 extends over 15 amino acids. Written as DNA, the CDR3 is TGCGCCAGCAGTCAGTTACAGGGTAGCAATCAGCCCCAGCATTTT. Translation gives CASSQLQGSNQPQHF.

This chain joins TRBV18 and TRBJ2-5; 7 nucleotides line up with TRBD2. V lost 1 base and J lost 6; bases outside the gene matches: 5. The length of the CDR3 is 14 residues. Germline CDR1 and CDR2: KGHSH and LQKENI. This CDR3 is CASSPLGLLKTQYF. The CDR3 coding sequence is TGTGCCAGCTCACCACTGGGACTACTGAAGACCCAGTACTTC.

The chain carries TRBV3-1 (or the pseudogene TRBV3-2) and TRBJ2-3; TRBD1 aligns across 9 bases. The CDR3 runs 16 residues. J lost 4 bases, V lost 3 bases, and 8 bases had no gene match. Germline V CDR1 and CDR2: LGHDT, YNNKEL (reference sequence). CDR3 nucleotides: TGTGCCAGCAGCCAGCCGGGACAGGGTGGGTCAGATACGCAGTATTTT. Its translation: CASSQPGQGGSDTQYF.

The chain combines TRBV7-3 with TRBJ2-5, with a weak D call TRBD1 (5 bases). The germline V gene has CDR1 SGHTA and CDR2 FQGTGA. The CDR3 is made up of 15 amino acids. Trimming cost V 2 bases and J 5 bases, with 15 bases left between them. The CDR3 reads CASSLLGREGETQYF. The CDR3 bases are TGTGCCAGCAGCTTATTAGGCAGGGAAGGGGAGACCCAGTACTTC.

The rearrangement links TRBV20-1 to TRBJ2-1, with D perhaps TRBD1 (6 bases). CDR3 length equals 12 residues. Germline lookup yields CDR1 DFQATT and CDR2 SNEGSKA (reference sequence). The ends were cut back, 3 bases at V and 9 bases at J, with 12 bases in the middle. CDR3 in DNA: TGCAGTGCTAGTAGGGGGACCCCTGAGCAGTTCTTC. This encodes CSASRGTPEQFF.

This rearrangement joins TRBV30 to TRBJ1-5; 8 bases align to TRBD1. Germline V gene lookup returns CDR1 GTSNPN and CDR2 SVGIG (reference sequence). This CDR3 is built from 14 residues. J gave up 2 bases and V 5 bases, and 5 bases lay outside the gene matches. In DNA, the CDR3 is TGTGCCTGGTCGGGACAGGCTGGCAATCAGCCCCAGCATTTT. Translation gives CAWSGQAGNQPQHF. Together with reference TRBV30 and TRBJ1-5, the CDR3 gives the full variable domain: SQTIHQWPATLVQPVGSPLSLECTVEGTSNPNLYWYRQAAGRGLQLLFYSVGIGQISSEVPQNLSASRPQDRQFILSSKKLLLSDSGFYLCAWSGQAGNQPQHFGDGTRLSIL.

This chain joins TRBV7-8 and TRBJ2-1, with TRBD1 as a possible D gene (6 bases). V lost 8 bases and J lost 3, with 17 bases in between. The CDR3 has 15 amino acids. Germline assignment: CDR1 SGHVS and CDR2 FQNEAQ. The CDR3, as DNA: TGTGCCAGCTCTTCGGGCAGGGGAATCTACAATGAGCAGTTCTTC. This encodes CASSSGRGIYNEQFF. The whole variable domain, filled in from reference TRBV7-8 and TRBJ2-1, reads GAGVSQSPRYKVAKRGQDVALRCDPISGHVSLFWYQQALGQGPEFLTYFQNEAQLDKSGLPSDRFFAERPEGSVSTLKIQRTQQEDSAVYLCASSSGRGIYNEQFFGPGTRLTVL.

The table lists this clone with a few counts. This chain joins TRBV9 and TRBJ2-2; 7 bases match TRBD1. Germline CDR1 reads SGDLS; CDR2 reads YYNGEE. V lost 4 bases to trimming and J lost 8 bases; unmatched junction nucleotides: 11. This CDR3 spans 15 amino acids. The CDR3 DNA reads TGTGCCAGCAGCATAGGACAGGTCGTTAGTGGGGAGCTGTTTTTT. Its protein product is CASSIGQVVSGELFF.

The chain is built from TRBV5-4 and TRBJ2-3, with 9 bases aligning to TRBD2. Germline CDR1 is SGHNT and CDR2 is YYREEE (reference sequence). This CDR3 comprises 18 residues. Trimming took 3 bases from V and 2 from J; bases not matched to a gene: 13. CDR3 in DNA: TGTGCCAGCAGCTGGGGATTCGGCGGGAGGGACCCCACAGATACGCAGTATTTT. Translated, it gives CASSWGFGGRDPTDTQYF.

The rearrangement joins TRBV7-2 to TRBJ1-2; 9 bases map to TRBD1. The germline gives CDR1 SGHTA, CDR2 FQGNSA. V was clipped by 6 bases and J by 4 bases; unmatched bases: 9. The CDR3 covers 15 residues. For the CDR3, the DNA is TGTGCCAGCAGGCCCGGGACAGGGACGGTCTATGGCTACACCTTC. Translated, it gives CASRPGTGTVYGYTF.

The V and J genes are TRBV7-3 and TRBJ2-2; TRBD1 agrees at 8 bases. Looked up from germline, CDR1 is SGHTA and CDR2 is FQGTGA. V dropped 6 bases and J dropped 4; count of bases not matched to a gene: 7. The CDR3 has 15 residues. The CDR3 sequence: CASRQDRVGTGELFF. The CDR3 region has the DNA TGTGCCAGCAGACAGGACAGGGTCGGCACCGGGGAGCTGTTTTTT.

V is TRBV19 and J is TRBJ2-1, with 8 bases matching TRBD1. J lost 4 bases, V lost 4 bases, and 6 bases had no gene match. The length of the CDR3 is 15 residues. CDR1 LNHDA and CDR2 SQIVND come from the germline V gene (reference sequence). CDR3 loop: CASSTKTGAYNEQFF. The CDR3 DNA reads as TGTGCCAGTAGTACCAAGACAGGGGCATACAATGAGCAGTTCTTC.

The gene calls are TRBV28 and TRBJ2-7; TRBD1 is a possible D gene (5 bases). Germline V gives CDR1 MDHEN, CDR2 SYDVKM. This CDR3 is 13 amino acids long. Between the trimmed V and J ends, which lost 6 bases and 0 bases, there was a span of 9 bases. The CDR3 protein is CASRTRASYEQYF. In DNA, the CDR3 is TGTGCCAGCAGGACCAGGGCCTCCTACGAGCAGTACTTC.

The chain couples TRBV5-8 to TRBJ1-2; D remains unclear. V lost 2 bases, J lost 0 bases, and 11 bases lay in between. There are 15 residues in the CDR3. CDR1 and CDR2 from the germline V gene are SGHTS and YDEGEE. The CDR3 spells CASSFGLAANYGYTF. The CDR3, as DNA: TGTGCCAGCAGCTTCGGTTTAGCCGCTAACTATGGCTACACCTTC.

The chain links TRBV6-4 to TRBJ1-1; 9 nucleotides align to TRBD1. The ends lost 6 bases at V and 1 base at J; junction bases unmatched: 3. This CDR3 region has 14 residues. Germline V gene sequence: CDR1 MRHNA, CDR2 SNTAGT. The CDR3 coding sequence is TGTGCCAGCAGACAGGGACAGGGGAACACTGAAGCTTTCTTT. Residues: CASRQGQGNTEAFF.

This chain connects TRBV19 to TRBJ2-1; perhaps TRBD1 as D (5 bases). This CDR3 region has 15 residues. Germline CDR1 and CDR2: LNHDA and SQIVND (reference sequence). V lost 3 bases and J 7 bases, leaving 16 bases between the germline ends. The CDR3 bases are TGTGCCAGTAGTATGTCCAGGGTAATCGGGAATGAGCAGTTCTTC. Its protein is CASSMSRVIGNEQFF. The full variable domain, with the rest looked up from reference TRBV19 and TRBJ2-1, is DGGITQSPKYLFRKEGQNVTLSCEQNLNHDAMYWYRQDPGQGLRLIYYSQIVNDFQKGDIAEGYSVSREKKESFPLTVTSAQKNPTAFYLCASSMSRVIGNEQFFGPGTRLTVL.

The CDR3 region is CSVQRGRGEQFF. The CDR3 DNA reads as TGCAGCGTCCAGCGGGGGCGGGGTGAGCAGTTCTTC. V is TRBV29-1 and J is TRBJ2-1, with 8 positions matching TRBD2. Germline lookup yields CDR1 SQVTM and CDR2 ANQGSEA. Trimming took 6 bases from V and 9 from J; bases not matched to a gene: 7. This CDR3 is 12 amino acids long.

This chain links TRBV5-1 with TRBJ2-7; 8 bases line up with TRBD1. After removal of 0 bases from V and 2 bases from J, the junction contained 1 base not matched to a gene. This CDR3 has 14 residues. Germline V CDR1 and CDR2: SGHRS, YFSETQ. CDR3 nucleotides: TGCGCCAGCAGCTTGGGGACAGGGACCTACGAGCAGTACTTC. Translation gives CASSLGTGTYEQYF. Looking up the rest from reference TRBV5-1 and TRBJ2-7 gives the full variable domain: KAGVTQTPRYLIKTRGQQVTLSCSPISGHRSVSWYQQTPGQGLQFLFEYFSETQRNKGNFPGRFSGRQFSNSRSEMNVSTLELGDSALYLCASSLGTGTYEQYFGPGTRLTVT.

The chain employs TRBV18 and TRBJ2-1, with a possible D match to TRBD2 (6 bases). In germline, CDR1 is KGHSH, CDR2 LQKENI. CDR3 length: 16 residues. The V gene lost 5 bases and the J gene lost 7 bases, with 21 bases spanning the gap. The CDR3: CASSSFFVGEVNEQFF. Here the CDR3 DNA reads TGTGCCAGCTCATCCTTCTTTGTTGGGGAGGTGAATGAGCAGTTCTTC.

This chain links TRBV30 with TRBJ2-5, with D possibly matching TRBD1 (5 bases). CDR3 length: 11 residues. CDR1 and CDR2 from the germline V gene are GTSNPN and SVGIG (reference sequence). With 2 bases removed from V and 5 bases from J, the gap between germline ends came to 6 bases. The CDR3 DNA reads as TGTGCCTGGAGTCCAGGGGAGACCCAGTACTTC. Translation gives CAWSPGETQYF.

V is TRBV18 and J is TRBJ1-1; D not resolved. Trimming removed 5 bases at V and 1 base at J, with 8 bases between. Per the germline V gene, CDR1 is KGHSH and CDR2 is LQKENI. The CDR3 runs to 13 residues. CDR3 residues: CASSFDKNTEAFF. The CDR3 nucleotides read TGTGCCAGCTCATTTGACAAGAACACTGAAGCTTTCTTT.

The V gene is TRBV5-1, the J gene TRBJ2-7, with 7 bases that match TRBD1. The CDR3 runs to 15 residues. Germline CDR1 SGHRS, CDR2 YFSETQ. Trimming took 1 base from V and 0 from J; bases not matched to a gene: 4. DNA for the CDR3: TGCGCCAGCAGCTTGTTTCGGGACAGCTCCTACGAGCAGTACTTC. Translated: CASSLFRDSSYEQYF. The variable domain in full, with the rest retrieved from reference TRBV5-1 and TRBJ2-7, is KAGVTQTPRYLIKTRGQQVTLSCSPISGHRSVSWYQQTPGQGLQFLFEYFSETQRNKGNFPGRFSGRQFSNSRSEMNVSTLELGDSALYLCASSLFRDSSYEQYFGPGTRLTVT.

The chain employs TRBV7-3 and TRBJ1-1; D possibly corresponds to TRBD1 (5 bases). The germline V gene has CDR1 SGHTA and CDR2 FQGTGA. This CDR3 comprises 13 residues. The V end was cut by 2 bases, the J end by 3 bases, with 7 bases between. CDR3 sequence reads: CASSLAGYTEAFF. CDR3 coding DNA: TGTGCCAGCAGCTTAGCAGGGTACACTGAAGCTTTCTTT.

This sequence joins TRBV5-4 and TRBJ2-2; 12 bases map to TRBD1. The length of the CDR3 is 17 residues. CDR1 is SGHNT, CDR2 YYREEE, per germline (reference sequence). Trimming cost V 6 bases and J 5 bases; bases outside gene matches: 11. CDR3 sequence: CASNDGDRGRRTGELFF. The CDR3, as DNA: TGTGCCAGCAATGATGGGGACAGGGGGCGCCGGACCGGGGAGCTGTTTTTT.

The J gene is TRBJ1-4, the V gene TRBV3-1 (or the pseudogene TRBV3-2), with a tentative D call TRBD1 (5 bases). Trimming removed 4 bases at V and 8 bases at J, with 20 bases between. There are 16 residues in the CDR3. From germline, CDR1 is LGHDT and CDR2 YNNKEL (reference sequence). CDR3 sequence reads: CASSPRGGAFGEKLFF. CDR3 sequence (DNA): TGTGCCAGCAGCCCGAGGGGAGGGGCGTTTGGGGAAAAACTGTTTTTT.

This rearrangement joins TRBV29-1 to TRBJ2-3; 7 nucleotides line up with TRBD1. V dropped 6 bases and J dropped 6; count of bases not matched to a gene: 15. Germline V gives CDR1 SQVTM, CDR2 ANQGSEA. The CDR3 runs 15 residues. The CDR3 DNA follows: TGCAGCGTCCTACAGGGGACCAAAAGCCTGGATACGCAGTATTTT. Residues: CSVLQGTKSLDTQYF.

The chain links TRBV7-9 to TRBJ1-5, with 8 bases matching TRBD1. This CDR3 spans 15 amino acids. Germline trimming cut 5 bases from V and 0 bases from J; bases unmatched to any gene: 3. The germline V gene has CDR1 SEHNR and CDR2 FQNEAQ (reference sequence). The CDR3 loop reads CASSPGQGSNQPQHF. DNA for the CDR3: TGTGCCAGCAGCCCCGGACAGGGTAGCAATCAGCCCCAGCATTTT.

This chain uses TRBV7-8 with TRBJ2-7; TRBD1 matches at 9 bases. This CDR3 is 16 amino acids long. Germline loops: CDR1 SGHVS, CDR2 FQNEAQ. J gave up 3 bases and V 0 bases, and 6 bases lay outside the gene matches. The CDR3 DNA reads TGTGCCAGCAGCTTAGCGTCCGGGACAGGGTTCTACGAGCAGTACTTC. The encoded protein is CASSLASGTGFYEQYF.

The chain combines TRBV5-4 with TRBJ2-7; no clear D gene. This CDR3 has 12 residues. Looked up from germline, CDR1 is SGHNT and CDR2 is YYREEE (reference sequence). V dropped 4 bases and J dropped 5 bases, with 10 bases sitting between them. The CDR3 here is CASSPGFHEQYF. The CDR3 region has the DNA TGTGCCAGCAGCCCCGGGTTCCACGAGCAGTACTTC.